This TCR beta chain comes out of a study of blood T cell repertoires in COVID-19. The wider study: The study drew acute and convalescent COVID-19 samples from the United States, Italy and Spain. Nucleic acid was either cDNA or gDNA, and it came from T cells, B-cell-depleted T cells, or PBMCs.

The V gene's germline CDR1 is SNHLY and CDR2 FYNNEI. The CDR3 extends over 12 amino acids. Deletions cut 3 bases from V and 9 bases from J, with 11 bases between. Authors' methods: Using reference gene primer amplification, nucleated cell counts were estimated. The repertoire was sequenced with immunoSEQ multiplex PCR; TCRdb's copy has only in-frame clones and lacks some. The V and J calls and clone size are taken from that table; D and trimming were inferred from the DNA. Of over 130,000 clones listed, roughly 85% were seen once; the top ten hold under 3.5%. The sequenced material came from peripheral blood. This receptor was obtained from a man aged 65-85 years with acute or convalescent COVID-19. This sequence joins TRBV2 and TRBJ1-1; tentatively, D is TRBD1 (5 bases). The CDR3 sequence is CASSEKGVKAFF. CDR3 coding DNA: TGTGCCAGCAGTGAGAAAGGGGTAAAAGCTTTCTTT. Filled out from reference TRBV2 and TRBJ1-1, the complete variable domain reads EPEVTQTPSHQVTQMGQEVILRCVPISNHLYFYWYRQILGQKVEFLVSFYNNEISEKSEIFDDQFSVERPDGSNFTLKIRSTKLEDSAMYFCASSEKGVKAFFGQGTRLTVV.